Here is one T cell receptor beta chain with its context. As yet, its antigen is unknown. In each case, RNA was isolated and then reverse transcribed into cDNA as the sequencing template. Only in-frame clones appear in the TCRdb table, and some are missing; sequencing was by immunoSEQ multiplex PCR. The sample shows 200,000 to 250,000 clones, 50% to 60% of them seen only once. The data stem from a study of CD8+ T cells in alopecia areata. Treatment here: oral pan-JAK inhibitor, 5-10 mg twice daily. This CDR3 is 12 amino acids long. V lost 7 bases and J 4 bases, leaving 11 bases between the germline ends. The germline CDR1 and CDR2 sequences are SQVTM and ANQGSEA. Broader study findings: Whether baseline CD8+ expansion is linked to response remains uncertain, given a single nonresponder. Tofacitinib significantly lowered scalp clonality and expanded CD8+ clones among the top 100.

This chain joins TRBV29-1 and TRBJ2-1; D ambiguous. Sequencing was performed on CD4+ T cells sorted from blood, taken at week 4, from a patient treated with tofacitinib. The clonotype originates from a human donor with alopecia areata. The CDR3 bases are TGCAGCGCAGGAACCAGATACAATGAGCAGTTCTTC. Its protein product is CSAGTRYNEQFF.